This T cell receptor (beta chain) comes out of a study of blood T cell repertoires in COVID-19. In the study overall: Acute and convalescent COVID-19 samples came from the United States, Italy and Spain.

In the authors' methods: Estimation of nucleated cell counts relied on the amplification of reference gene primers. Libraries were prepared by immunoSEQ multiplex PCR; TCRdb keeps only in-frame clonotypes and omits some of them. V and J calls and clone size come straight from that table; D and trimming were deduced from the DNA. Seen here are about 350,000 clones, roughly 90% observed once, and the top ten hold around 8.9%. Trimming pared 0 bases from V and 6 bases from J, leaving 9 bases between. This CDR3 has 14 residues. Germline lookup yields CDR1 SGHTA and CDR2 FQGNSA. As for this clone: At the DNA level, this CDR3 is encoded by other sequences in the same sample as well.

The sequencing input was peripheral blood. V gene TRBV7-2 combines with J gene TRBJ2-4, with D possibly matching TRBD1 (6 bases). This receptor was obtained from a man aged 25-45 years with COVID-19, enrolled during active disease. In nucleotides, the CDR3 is TGTGCCAGCAGCTTAGCTGGGGGCAGAAACATTCAGTACTTC. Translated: CASSLAGGRNIQYF.